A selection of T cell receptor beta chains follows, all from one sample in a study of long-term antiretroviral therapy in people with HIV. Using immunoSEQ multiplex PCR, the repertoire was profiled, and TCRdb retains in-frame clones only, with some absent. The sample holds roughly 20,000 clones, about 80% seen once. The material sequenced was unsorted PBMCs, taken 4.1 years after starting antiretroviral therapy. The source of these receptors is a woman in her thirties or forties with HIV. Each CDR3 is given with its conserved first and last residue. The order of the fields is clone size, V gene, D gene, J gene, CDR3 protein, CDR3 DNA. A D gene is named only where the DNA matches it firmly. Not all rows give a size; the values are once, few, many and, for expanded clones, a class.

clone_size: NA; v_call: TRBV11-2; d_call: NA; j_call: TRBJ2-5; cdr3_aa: CASSSAWRDRETQYF; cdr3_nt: TGTGCCAGCAGCTCGGCGTGGAGGGATCGCGAGACCCAGTACTTC
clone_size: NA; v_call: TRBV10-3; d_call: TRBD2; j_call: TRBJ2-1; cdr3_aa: CAITRLAGSEQFF; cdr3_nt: TGTGCCATCACCAGACTAGCGGGCTCCGAGCAGTTCTTC
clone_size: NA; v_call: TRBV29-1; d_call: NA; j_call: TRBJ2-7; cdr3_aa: CSPKPRAPGDEQYF; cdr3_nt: TGCAGCCCCAAACCCCGGGCCCCGGGCGACGAGCAGTACTTC
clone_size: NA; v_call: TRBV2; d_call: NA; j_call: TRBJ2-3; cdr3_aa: CASSEGIARTDTQYF; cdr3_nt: TGTGCCAGCAGTGAGGGTATAGCACGAACAGATACGCAGTATTTT
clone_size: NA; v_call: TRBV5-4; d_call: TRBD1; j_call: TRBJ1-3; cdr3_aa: CASSTGTGGFGNTIYF; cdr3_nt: TGTGCCAGCAGCACTGGGACAGGGGGCTTTGGAAACACCATATATTTT
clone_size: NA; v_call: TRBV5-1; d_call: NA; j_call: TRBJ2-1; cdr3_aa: CASKTGSYNEQFF; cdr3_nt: TGCGCCAGCAAGACAGGATCCTACAATGAGCAGTTCTTC
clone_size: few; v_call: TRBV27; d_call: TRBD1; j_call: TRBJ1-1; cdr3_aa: CASSSGGRYTEAFF; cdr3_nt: TGTGCCAGCAGTTCAGGGGGCAGGTACACTGAAGCTTTCTTT
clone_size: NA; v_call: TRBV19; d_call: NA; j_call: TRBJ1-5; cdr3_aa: CASSPKPLFTNSNQPQHF; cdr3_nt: TGTGCCAGTAGTCCCAAGCCCTTATTCACCAATAGCAATCAGCCCCAGCATTTT
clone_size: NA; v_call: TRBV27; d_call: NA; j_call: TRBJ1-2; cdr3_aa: CASRTRGYNYGYTF; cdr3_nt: TGTGCCAGCCGTACCCGGGGGTATAACTATGGCTACACCTTC
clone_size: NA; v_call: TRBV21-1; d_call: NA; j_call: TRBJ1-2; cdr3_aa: CASSTPLGEIGYTF; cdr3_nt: TGTGCCAGCAGCACCCCCTTGGGGGAGATTGGCTACACCTTC
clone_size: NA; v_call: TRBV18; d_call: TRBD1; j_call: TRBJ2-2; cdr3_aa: CASSPRDRGWNTGELFF; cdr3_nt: TGTGCCAGCTCACCCCGGGACAGGGGTTGGAACACCGGGGAGCTGTTTTTT
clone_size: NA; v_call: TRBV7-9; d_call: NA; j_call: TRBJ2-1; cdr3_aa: CASSRGQNSYNEQFF; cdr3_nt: TGTGCCAGCAGCCGTGGACAAAACTCCTACAATGAGCAGTTCTTC
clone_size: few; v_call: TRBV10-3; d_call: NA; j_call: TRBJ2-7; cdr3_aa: CAISERTEGQYF; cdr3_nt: TGTGCCATCAGTGAGCGAACCGAAGGGCAGTACTTC
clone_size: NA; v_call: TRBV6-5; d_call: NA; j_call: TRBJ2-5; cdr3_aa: CASRSNPLKTQYF; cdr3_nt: TGTGCCAGCAGGTCCAATCCCCTCAAGACCCAGTACTTC
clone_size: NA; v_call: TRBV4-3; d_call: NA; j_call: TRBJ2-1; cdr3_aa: CASSQVTTVKHNEQFF; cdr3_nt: TGCGCCAGCAGCCAAGTAACGACTGTGAAGCACAATGAGCAGTTCTTC
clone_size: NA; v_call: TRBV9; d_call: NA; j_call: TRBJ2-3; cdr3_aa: CASSEGGLGADTQYF; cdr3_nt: TGTGCCAGCAGCGAGGGGGGACTTGGTGCAGATACGCAGTATTTT
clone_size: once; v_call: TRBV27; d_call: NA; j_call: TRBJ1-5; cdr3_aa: CASSLSKVGQPQHF; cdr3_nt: TGTGCCAGCAGTTTATCGAAGGTGGGACAGCCCCAGCATTTT
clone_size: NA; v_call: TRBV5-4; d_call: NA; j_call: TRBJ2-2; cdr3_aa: CASTRGENRAGELFF; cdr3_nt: TGTGCCAGCACCCGGGGGGAGAACAGGGCCGGGGAGCTGTTTTTT
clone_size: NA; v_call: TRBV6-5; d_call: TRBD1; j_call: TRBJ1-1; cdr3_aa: CASSLWTGGSSEAFF; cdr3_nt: TGTGCCAGCAGCCTATGGACAGGGGGTTCGTCTGAAGCTTTCTTT
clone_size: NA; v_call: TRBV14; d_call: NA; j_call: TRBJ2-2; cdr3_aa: CASSPDPTGELFF; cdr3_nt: TGTGCCAGCAGCCCCGACCCCACCGGGGAGCTGTTTTTT
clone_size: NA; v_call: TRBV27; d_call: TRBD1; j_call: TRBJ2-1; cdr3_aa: CASSPWTGGSEQFF; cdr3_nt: TGTGCCAGCAGTCCTTGGACAGGGGGCAGTGAGCAGTTCTTC
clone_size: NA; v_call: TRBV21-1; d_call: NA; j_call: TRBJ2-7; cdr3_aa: CASSTPGTSFPLSAEQYF; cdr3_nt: TGTGCCAGCAGCACTCCCGGGACTAGCTTTCCCCTCTCGGCCGAGCAGTACTTC
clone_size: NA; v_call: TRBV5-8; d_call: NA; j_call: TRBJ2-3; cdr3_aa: CASSFSRNRRTDTQYF; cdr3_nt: TGTGCCAGCAGCTTTTCTAGGAACAGACGCACAGATACGCAGTATTTT
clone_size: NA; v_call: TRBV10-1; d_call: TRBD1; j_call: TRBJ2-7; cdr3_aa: CASSRQGDPYEQYF; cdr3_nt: TGCGCCAGCAGTAGACAGGGAGACCCGTACGAGCAGTACTTC
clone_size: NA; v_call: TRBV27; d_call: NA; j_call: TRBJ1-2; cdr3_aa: CASSIRGEPFRGYTF; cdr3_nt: TGTGCCAGCTCTATAAGGGGCGAACCCTTCCGTGGCTACACCTTC